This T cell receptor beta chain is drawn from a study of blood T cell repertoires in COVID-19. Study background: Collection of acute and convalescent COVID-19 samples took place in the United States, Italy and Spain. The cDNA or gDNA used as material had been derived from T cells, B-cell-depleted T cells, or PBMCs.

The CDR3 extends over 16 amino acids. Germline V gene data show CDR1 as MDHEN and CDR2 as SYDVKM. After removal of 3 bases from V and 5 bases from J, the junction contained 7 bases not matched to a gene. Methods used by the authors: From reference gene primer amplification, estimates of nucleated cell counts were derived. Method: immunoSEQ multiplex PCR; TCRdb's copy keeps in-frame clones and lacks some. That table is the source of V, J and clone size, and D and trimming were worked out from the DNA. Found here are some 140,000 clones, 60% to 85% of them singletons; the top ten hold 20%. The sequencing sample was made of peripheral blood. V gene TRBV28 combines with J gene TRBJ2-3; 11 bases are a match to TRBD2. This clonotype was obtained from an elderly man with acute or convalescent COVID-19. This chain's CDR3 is CASSLPLAGDRDTQYF. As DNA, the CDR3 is TGTGCCAGCAGTTTGCCACTAGCGGGGGATCGAGATACGCAGTATTTT.